The clone carrying this TCR beta chain was detected only a few times. This record comes from a study of T-cell reconstitution after alpha-beta-depleted transplantation in children. A library of TCRbeta sequences, prepared with unique molecular identifiers, was generated. MiXCR, applied by TCRdb to the PCR reads, yields one record per CDR3 protein. In the table there are roughly 610,000 distinct CDR3 sequences, about 10% of which are singletons. The CDR3 extends over 15 amino acids. CDR1 and CDR2 (germline): DFQATT, SNEGSKA (reference sequence). Trimming cost V 5 bases and J 6 bases; bases outside gene matches: 5.

The sequence came from a human donor who donated a stem cell graft to a child with acute myeloid leukemia. The specimen was PBMCs from the stem cell graft donor, collected from the stem cell graft. V and J are TRBV20-1 and TRBJ2-2; TRBD2 matches 14 bases. In nucleotides, the CDR3 is TGCAGTGCTCGGCGGGGACTAGCGGGAGCCGGGGAGCTGTTTTTT. Protein product: CSARRGLAGAGELFF.